This T cell receptor beta chain was profiled in a study of coeliac disease. Sequencing used immunoSEQ multiplex PCR; TCRdb keeps in-frame clones, though not all of them. The table includes roughly 5,100 clones, roughly 58% detected once. Study-wide results and limits: Few TRB amino acid sequences were shared between samples; most were unique. In active celiac disease, intraepithelial and lamina propria TRB and TRG repertoires were less clonal than controls. Cross-contamination between intraepithelial and lamina propria cells was possible.

Each fraction contributed one roughly 500,000-cell aliquot for sequencing. This clone came up once. Its antigen is undetermined. The receptor comes from a woman aged 25 to 39 with active celiac disease. The source material was intraepithelial lymphocytes from the gut.

The chain's CDR3 is CASSKVWGRGGKTQYF. The CDR3 nucleotides read TGTGCCAGCAGCAAAGTGTGGGGCAGGGGTGGGAAGACCCAGTACTTC. The chain couples TRBV21-1 to TRBJ2-5; the D call of TRBD1 is as the table states it, not checked on the DNA. TRBV21-1 is recorded as a pseudogene. CDR3 length: 16 amino acids.